This TCR beta chain derives from a study of T cell repertoires in cytomegalovirus infection. Study context: Selection of CMV epitopes for the study included recently identified HLA-C-restricted and well-studied HLA-B-restricted ones. Public TCR beta signatures were indicative of both CMV infection and a matching HLA type.

Points from the study as a whole: Dominating the ex vivo response were HLA-C-restricted CMV-specific TCR beta clonotypes. Summed frequency of public TCR beta families distinguished CMV carriers with the relevant HLA.

This clonotype was seen a few times. Antigen specificity is unknown. TCRdb re-called the reads through MiXCR, storing one row per CDR3 protein. The sample holds roughly 170,000 distinct CDR3 sequences, roughly a fifth seen once. This clonotype originated in a human donor in good health (CMV status not recorded). Some clones in this sample may be carry-over from other donors' samples. The sample here was CD8+ T cells from cultured PBMCs, taken from culture after CMV antigen stimulation.

The CDR3 sequence: CASSTPRTGEETQYF. CDR3 nucleotide sequence: TGTGCCAGCAGTACCCCTAGAACAGGGGAAGAGACCCAGTACTTC. The V gene is TRBV28, the J gene TRBJ2-5; 7 bases agree with TRBD1. V lost 5 bases to trimming and J lost 3 bases; unmatched junction nucleotides: 9. CDR1 and CDR2 (germline): MDHEN, SYDVKM. The CDR3 sequence is 15 residues long.